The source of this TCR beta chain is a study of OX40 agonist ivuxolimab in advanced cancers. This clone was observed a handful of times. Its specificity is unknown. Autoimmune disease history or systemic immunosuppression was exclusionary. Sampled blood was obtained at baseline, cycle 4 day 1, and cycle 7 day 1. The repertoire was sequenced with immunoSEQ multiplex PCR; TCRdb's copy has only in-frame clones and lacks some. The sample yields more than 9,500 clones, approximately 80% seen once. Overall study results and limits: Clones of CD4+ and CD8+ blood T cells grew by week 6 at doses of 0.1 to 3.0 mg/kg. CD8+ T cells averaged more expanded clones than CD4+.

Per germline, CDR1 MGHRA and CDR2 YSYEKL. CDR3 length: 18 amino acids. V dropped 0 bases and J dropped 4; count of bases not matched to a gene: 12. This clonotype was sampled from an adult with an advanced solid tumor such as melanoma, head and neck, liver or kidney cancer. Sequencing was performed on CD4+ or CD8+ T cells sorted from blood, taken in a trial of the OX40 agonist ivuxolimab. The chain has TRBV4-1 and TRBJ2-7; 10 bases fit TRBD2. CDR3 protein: CASSQDTQTSGSLYEQYF. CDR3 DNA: TGCGCCAGCAGCCAAGATACGCAGACTAGCGGGTCTCTTTACGAGCAGTACTTC.